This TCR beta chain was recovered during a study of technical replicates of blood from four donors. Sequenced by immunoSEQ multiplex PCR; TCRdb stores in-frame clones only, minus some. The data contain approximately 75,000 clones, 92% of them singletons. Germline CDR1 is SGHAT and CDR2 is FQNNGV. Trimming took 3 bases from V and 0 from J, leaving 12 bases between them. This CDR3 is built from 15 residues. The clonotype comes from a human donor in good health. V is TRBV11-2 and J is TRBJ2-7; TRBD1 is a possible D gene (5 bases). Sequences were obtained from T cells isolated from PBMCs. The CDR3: CASSFRGQSSYEQYF. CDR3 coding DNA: TGTGCCAGCAGCTTTAGGGGCCAGAGCTCCTACGAGCAGTACTTC. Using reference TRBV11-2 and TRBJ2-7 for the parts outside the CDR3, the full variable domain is EAGVAQSPRYKIIEKRQSVAFWCNPISGHATLYWYQQILGQGPKLLIQFQNNGVVDDSQLPKDRFSAERLKGVDSTLKIQPAKLEDSAVYLCASSFRGQSSYEQYFGPGTRLTVT.